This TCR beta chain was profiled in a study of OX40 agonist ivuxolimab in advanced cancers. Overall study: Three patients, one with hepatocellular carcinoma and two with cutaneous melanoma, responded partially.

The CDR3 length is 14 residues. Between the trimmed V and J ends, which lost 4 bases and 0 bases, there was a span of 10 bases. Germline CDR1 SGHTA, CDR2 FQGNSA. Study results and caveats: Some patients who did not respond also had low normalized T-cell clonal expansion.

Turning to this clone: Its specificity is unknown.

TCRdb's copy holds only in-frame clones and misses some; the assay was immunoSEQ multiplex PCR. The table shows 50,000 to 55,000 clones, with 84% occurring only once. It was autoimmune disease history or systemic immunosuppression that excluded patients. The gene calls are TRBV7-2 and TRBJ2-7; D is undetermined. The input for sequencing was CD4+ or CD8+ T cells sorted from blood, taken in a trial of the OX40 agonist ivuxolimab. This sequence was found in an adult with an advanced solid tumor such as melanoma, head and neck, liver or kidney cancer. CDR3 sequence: CASSSLTVSYEQYF. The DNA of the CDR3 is TGTGCCAGCAGCTCACTGACGGTCTCCTACGAGCAGTACTTC.